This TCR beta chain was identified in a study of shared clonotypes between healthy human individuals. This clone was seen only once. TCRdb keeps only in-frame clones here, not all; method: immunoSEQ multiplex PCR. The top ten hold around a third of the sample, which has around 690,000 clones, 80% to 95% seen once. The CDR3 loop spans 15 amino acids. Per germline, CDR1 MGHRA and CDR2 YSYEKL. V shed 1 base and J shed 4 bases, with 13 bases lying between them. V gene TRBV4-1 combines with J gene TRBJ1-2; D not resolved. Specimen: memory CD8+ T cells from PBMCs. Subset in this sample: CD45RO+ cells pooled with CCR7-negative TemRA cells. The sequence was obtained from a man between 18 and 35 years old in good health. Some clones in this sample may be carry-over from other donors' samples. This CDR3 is CASSQVFPGGYGYTF. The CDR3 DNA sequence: TGCGCCAGCAGCCAAGTATTCCCAGGAGGCTATGGCTACACCTTC.